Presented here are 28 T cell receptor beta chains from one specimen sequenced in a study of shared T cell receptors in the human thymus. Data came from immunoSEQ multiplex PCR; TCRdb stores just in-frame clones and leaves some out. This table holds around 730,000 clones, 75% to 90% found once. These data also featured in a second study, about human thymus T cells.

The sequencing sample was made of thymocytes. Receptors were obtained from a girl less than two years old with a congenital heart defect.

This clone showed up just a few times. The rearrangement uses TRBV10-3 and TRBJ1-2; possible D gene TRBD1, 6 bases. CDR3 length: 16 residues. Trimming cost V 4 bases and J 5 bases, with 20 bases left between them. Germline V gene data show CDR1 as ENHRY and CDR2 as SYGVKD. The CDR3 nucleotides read TGTGCCATCAGTGGGACCCCGGTTGAGGGGGTATATGGCTACACCTTC. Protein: CAISGTPVEGVYGYTF.

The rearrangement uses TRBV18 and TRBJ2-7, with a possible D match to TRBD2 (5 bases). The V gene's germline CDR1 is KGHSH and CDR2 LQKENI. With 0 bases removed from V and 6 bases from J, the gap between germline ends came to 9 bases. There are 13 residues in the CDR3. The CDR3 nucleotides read TGTGCCAGCTCACCACCTTTCGGGGTCGAGCAGTACTTC. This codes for CASSPPFGVEQYF.

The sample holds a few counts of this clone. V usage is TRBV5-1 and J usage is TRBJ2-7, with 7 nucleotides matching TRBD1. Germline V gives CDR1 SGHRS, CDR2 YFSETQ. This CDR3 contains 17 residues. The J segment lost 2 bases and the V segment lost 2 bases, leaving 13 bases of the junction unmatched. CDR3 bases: TGCGCCAGCAGCTTAAGACAGGGACAGAAGGCGGCCTACGAGCAGTACTTC. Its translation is CASSLRQGQKAAYEQYF.

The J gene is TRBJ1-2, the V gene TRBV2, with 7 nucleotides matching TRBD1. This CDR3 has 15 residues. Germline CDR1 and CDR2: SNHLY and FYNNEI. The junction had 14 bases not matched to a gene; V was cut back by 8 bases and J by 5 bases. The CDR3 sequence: CASPENPGQRYGYTF. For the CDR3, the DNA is TGTGCCAGCCCGGAGAACCCGGGACAGCGTTATGGCTACACCTTC.

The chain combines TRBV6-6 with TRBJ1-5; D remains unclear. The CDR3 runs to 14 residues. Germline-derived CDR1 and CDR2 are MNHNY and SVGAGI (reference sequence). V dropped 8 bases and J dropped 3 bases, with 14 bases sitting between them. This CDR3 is CASVKSSPNQPQHF. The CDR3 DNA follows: TGTGCCAGCGTAAAAAGTAGCCCCAATCAGCCCCAGCATTTT.

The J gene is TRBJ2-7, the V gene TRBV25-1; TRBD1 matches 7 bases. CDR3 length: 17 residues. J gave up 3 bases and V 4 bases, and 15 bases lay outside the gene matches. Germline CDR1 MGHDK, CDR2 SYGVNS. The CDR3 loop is CASSGEGTENPVYEQYF. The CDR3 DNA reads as TGTGCCAGCAGTGGAGAAGGGACAGAAAATCCCGTCTACGAGCAGTACTTC.

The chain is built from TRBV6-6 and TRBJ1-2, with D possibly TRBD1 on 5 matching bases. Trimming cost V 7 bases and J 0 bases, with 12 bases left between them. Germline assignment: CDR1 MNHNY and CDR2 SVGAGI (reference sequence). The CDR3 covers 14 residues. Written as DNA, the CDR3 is TGTGCCAGCACCCCACAGGTAGCTAACTATGGCTACACCTTC. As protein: CASTPQVANYGYTF.

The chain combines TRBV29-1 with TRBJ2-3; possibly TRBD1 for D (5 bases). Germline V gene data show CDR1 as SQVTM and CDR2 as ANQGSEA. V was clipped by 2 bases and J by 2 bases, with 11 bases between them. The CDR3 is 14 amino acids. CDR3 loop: CSVECTGPTDTQYF. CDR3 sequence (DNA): TGCAGCGTTGAATGTACAGGACCCACAGATACGCAGTATTTT.

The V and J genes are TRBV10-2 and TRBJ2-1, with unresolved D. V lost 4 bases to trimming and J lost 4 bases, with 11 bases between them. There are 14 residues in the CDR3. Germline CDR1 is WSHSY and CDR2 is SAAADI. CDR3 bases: TGCGCCAGCAGTGTTAAATCCGGGTACAATGAGCAGTTCTTC. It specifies CASSVKSGYNEQFF.

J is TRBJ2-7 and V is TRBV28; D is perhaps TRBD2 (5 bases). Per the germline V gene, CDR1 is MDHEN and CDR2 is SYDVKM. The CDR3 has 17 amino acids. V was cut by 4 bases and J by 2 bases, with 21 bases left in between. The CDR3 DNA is TGTGCCAGCAGTTCGGCCGTTAGGCGGGCCCAACCCTACGAGCAGTACTTC. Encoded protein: CASSSAVRRAQPYEQYF.

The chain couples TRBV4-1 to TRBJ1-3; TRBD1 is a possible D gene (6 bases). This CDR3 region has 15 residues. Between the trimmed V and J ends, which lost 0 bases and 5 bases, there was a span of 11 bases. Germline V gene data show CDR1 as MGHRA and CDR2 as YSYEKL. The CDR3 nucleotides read TGCGCCAGCAGCCAAGATGGGGGCTCCCGAAACACCATATATTTT. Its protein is CASSQDGGSRNTIYF.

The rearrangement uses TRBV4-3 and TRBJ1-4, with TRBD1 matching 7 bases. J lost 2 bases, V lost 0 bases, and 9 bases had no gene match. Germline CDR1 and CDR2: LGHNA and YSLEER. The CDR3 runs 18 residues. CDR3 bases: TGCGCCAGCAGCCAAGATCATAGAGGGGGCAGGACTAATGAAAAACTGTTTTTT. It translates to CASSQDHRGGRTNEKLFF.

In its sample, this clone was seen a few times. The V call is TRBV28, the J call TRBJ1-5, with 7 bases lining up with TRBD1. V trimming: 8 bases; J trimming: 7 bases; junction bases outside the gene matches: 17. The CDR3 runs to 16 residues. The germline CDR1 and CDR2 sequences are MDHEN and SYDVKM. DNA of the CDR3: TGTGCCAGCTCGTCGGGGTATACAGGGGACGAGCAGCCCCAGCATTTT. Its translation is CASSSGYTGDEQPQHF.

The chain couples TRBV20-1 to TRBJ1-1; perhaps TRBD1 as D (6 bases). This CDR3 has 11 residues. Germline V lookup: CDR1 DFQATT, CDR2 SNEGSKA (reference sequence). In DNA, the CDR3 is TGCTCAGGGGAACTGAACACTGAAGCTTTCTTT. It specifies CSGELNTEAFF.

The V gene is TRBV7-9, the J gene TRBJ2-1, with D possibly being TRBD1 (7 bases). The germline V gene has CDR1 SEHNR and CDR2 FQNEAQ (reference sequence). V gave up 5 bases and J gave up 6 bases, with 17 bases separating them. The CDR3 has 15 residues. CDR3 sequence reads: CASSLRQGGSNEQFF. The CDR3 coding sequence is TGTGCCAGCAGCCTTAGACAGGGAGGTAGCAATGAGCAGTTCTTC. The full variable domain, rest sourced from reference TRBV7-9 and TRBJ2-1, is DTGVSQNPRHKITKRGQNVTFRCDPISEHNRLYWYRQTLGQGPEFLTYFQNEAQLEKSRLLSDRFSAERPKGSFSTLEIQRTEQGDSAMYLCASSLRQGGSNEQFFGPGTRLTVL.

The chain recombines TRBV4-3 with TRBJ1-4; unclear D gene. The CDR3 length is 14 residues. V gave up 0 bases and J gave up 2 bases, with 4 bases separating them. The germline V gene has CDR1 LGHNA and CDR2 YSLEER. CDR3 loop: CASSQDSTNEKLFF. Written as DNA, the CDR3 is TGCGCCAGCAGCCAAGACAGTACTAATGAAAAACTGTTTTTT.

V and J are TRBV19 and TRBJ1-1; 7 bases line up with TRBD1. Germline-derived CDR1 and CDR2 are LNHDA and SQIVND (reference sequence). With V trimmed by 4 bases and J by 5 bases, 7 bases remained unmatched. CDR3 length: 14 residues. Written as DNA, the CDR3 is TGTGCCAGTAGTACGGACAGGAAGGGTACTGAAGCTTTCTTT. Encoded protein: CASSTDRKGTEAFF.

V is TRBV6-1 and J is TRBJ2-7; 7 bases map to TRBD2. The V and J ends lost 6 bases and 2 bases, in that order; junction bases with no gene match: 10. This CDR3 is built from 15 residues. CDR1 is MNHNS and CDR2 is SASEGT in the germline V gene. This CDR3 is CASRRGQRGPYEQYF. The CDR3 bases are TGTGCCAGCAGGAGAGGTCAGCGGGGACCCTACGAGCAGTACTTC.

CDR3 residues: CASKGLPGEKLFF. The CDR3 coding sequence is TGTGCCAGCAAGGGACTCCCTGGGGAAAAACTGTTTTTT. The chain couples TRBV25-1 to TRBJ1-4; a possible D gene is TRBD1 (5 bases). The CDR3 sequence is 13 residues long. The ends were cut back, 7 bases at V and 8 bases at J, with 14 bases in the middle. CDR1 is MGHDK and CDR2 is SYGVNS in the germline V gene.

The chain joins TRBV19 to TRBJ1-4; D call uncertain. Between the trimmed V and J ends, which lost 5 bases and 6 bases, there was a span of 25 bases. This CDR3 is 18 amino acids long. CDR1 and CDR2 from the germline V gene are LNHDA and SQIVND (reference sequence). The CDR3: CASSDREGGWLSDEKLFF. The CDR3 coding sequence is TGTGCCAGTAGTGACCGGGAGGGAGGATGGCTCTCCGATGAAAAACTGTTTTTT.

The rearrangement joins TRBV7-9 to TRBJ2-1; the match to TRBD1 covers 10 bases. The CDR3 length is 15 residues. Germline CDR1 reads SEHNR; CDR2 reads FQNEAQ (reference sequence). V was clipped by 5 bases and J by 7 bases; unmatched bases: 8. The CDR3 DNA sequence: TGTGCCAGCAGCCAGGACAGGGGGGTTTTGAATGAGCAGTTCTTC. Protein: CASSQDRGVLNEQFF.

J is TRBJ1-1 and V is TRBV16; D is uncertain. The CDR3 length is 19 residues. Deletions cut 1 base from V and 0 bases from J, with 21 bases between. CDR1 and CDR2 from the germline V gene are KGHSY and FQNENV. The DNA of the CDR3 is TGTGCCAGCAGCCAATTGGGCAGAGAGAAGGCCCCTATGAACACTGAAGCTTTCTTT. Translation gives CASSQLGREKAPMNTEAFF.

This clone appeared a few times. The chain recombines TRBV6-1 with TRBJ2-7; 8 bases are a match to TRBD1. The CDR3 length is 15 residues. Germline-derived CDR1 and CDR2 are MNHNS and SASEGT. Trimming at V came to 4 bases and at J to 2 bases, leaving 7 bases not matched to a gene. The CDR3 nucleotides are TGTGCCAGCAGTGTGCCCGGGACAGGAGCCTACGAGCAGTACTTC. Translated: CASSVPGTGAYEQYF.

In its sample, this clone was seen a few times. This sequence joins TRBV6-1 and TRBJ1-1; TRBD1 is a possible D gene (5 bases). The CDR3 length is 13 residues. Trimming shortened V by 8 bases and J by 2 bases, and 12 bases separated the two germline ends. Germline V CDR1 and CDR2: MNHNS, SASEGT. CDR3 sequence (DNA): TGTGCCAGCGACCCCGGACAAAACACTGAAGCTTTCTTT. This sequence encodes CASDPGQNTEAFF.

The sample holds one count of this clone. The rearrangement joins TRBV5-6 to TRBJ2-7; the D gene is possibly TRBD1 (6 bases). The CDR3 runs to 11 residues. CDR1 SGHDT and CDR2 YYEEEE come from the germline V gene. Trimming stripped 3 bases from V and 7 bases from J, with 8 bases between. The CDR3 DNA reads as TGTGCCAGCAGCTATGGACAGGAGCAGTACTTC. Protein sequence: CASSYGQEQYF.

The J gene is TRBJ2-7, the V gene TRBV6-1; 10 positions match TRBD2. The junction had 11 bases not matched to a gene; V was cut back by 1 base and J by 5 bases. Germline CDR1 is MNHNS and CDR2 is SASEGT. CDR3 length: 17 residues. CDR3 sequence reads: CASSEGGAGGRRNEQYF. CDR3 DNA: TGTGCCAGCAGTGAAGGCGGAGCGGGGGGGCGACGGAACGAGCAGTACTTC.

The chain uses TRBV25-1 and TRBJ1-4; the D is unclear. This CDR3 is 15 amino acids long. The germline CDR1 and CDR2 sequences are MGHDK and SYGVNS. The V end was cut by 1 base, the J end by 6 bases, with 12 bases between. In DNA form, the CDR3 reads TGTGCCAGCAGTGAATCGCTCGGTCGGGATGAAAAACTGTTTTTT. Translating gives CASSESLGRDEKLFF.

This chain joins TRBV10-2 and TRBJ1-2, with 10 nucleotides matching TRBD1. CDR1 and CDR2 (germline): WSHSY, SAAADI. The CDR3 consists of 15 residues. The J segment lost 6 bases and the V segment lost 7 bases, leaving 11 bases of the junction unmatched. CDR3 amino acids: CASNDRGPHKDGYTF. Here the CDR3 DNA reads TGCGCCAGCAATGACAGGGGGCCACATAAGGATGGCTACACCTTC.